A selection of T cell receptor beta chains follows, all from one sample in a study of Ad26.COV2.S vaccination and SARS-CoV-2 variants. Using immunoSEQ multiplex PCR, the repertoire was profiled, and TCRdb retains in-frame clones only, with some absent. The sample carries roughly 700,000 clones, approximately 88% recorded once. Material: peripheral blood, obtained in a trial of Ad26.COV2.S vaccine versus placebo. Every receptor here comes from a person aged 18-60 years who received the Ad26.COV2.S COVID-19 vaccine or a placebo. CDR3s leave out the opening cysteine and the closing phenylalanine or tryptophan. The D gene is left open where the match is weak.

V gene: TRBV29-1; D gene: -; J gene: TRBJ1-1; CDR3 protein: SVAQRGGTEAF
V gene: TRBV9; D gene: -; J gene: TRBJ2-7; CDR3 protein: ASSVEGHGYEQY
V gene: TRBV24-1; D gene: -; J gene: TRBJ2-1; CDR3 protein: ATSDPGKNEQF
V gene: TRBV6-2/TRBV6-3; D gene: TRBD2; J gene: TRBJ2-3; CDR3 protein: ASSYSISGGLTDTQY
V gene: TRBV2; D gene: TRBD2; J gene: TRBJ2-3; CDR3 protein: ASSEGEAGFMTDTQY
V gene: TRBV6-5; D gene: TRBD1; J gene: TRBJ2-2; CDR3 protein: ASRRDRDTGELF
V gene: TRBV7-3; D gene: -; J gene: TRBJ2-2; CDR3 protein: ASSKGDTGELF
V gene: TRBV30; D gene: TRBD2; J gene: TRBJ2-5; CDR3 protein: AWRASGRGETQY
V gene: TRBV6-2/TRBV6-3; D gene: TRBD1; J gene: TRBJ1-1; CDR3 protein: ASSTYGTANTEAF
V gene: TRBV30; D gene: -; J gene: TRBJ1-2; CDR3 protein: AWSKNGRHYGYT
V gene: TRBV4-1; D gene: TRBD2; J gene: TRBJ2-7; CDR3 protein: ASSQTLAGVSYEQY
V gene: TRBV7-2; D gene: -; J gene: TRBJ2-3; CDR3 protein: ASSRLPDTQY
V gene: TRBV7-2; D gene: -; J gene: TRBJ1-1; CDR3 protein: ASSLVREGAEAF
V gene: TRBV7-3; D gene: -; J gene: TRBJ2-5; CDR3 protein: ASSLGRQETQY
V gene: TRBV7-2; D gene: -; J gene: TRBJ2-1; CDR3 protein: ACSGSGYNEQF
V gene: TRBV11-3; D gene: -; J gene: TRBJ2-3; CDR3 protein: ASSFGGASTDTQY
V gene: TRBV6-6; D gene: -; J gene: TRBJ1-1; CDR3 protein: ASSHIRGNTEAF
V gene: TRBV7-9; D gene: -; J gene: TRBJ2-5; CDR3 protein: ASSLSFETQY
V gene: TRBV11-2; D gene: TRBD1; J gene: TRBJ2-2; CDR3 protein: ASSFSGQGAVGELF
V gene: TRBV4-2; D gene: TRBD1; J gene: TRBJ2-7; CDR3 protein: ASSQDPAGGVLYEQY
V gene: TRBV18; D gene: -; J gene: TRBJ2-5; CDR3 protein: ASSRNTGTQETQY
V gene: TRBV7-8; D gene: -; J gene: TRBJ1-2; CDR3 protein: ASSPLAGTRNNYGYT
V gene: TRBV11-2; D gene: -; J gene: TRBJ2-7; CDR3 protein: ASSLGRTYEQY
V gene: TRBV6-6; D gene: -; J gene: TRBJ2-2; CDR3 protein: ASRPTPGAGELF
V gene: TRBV20-1; D gene: -; J gene: TRBJ2-5; CDR3 protein: SARAPTQY
V gene: TRBV18; D gene: -; J gene: TRBJ1-2; CDR3 protein: ASSPPPQEGYGYT
V gene: TRBV20-1; D gene: -; J gene: TRBJ1-4; CDR3 protein: SARRGEKLF
V gene: TRBV12-3/TRBV12-4; D gene: -; J gene: TRBJ1-2; CDR3 protein: ATRDGYGYT
V gene: TRBV6-5; D gene: -; J gene: TRBJ2-1; CDR3 protein: ASKEGSFQQF
V gene: TRBV7-6; D gene: TRBD2; J gene: TRBJ2-7; CDR3 protein: ASSFSSGPYYEQY
V gene: TRBV10-3; D gene: -; J gene: TRBJ1-2; CDR3 protein: AIATGTSYGYT
V gene: TRBV7-8; D gene: -; J gene: TRBJ2-7; CDR3 protein: ASSLVAGTSEQY
V gene: TRBV7-2; D gene: -; J gene: TRBJ2-5; CDR3 protein: ASSLGPQETQY
V gene: TRBV29-1; D gene: -; J gene: TRBJ2-3; CDR3 protein: SVISGWVAPTQY
V gene: TRBV11-2; D gene: -; J gene: TRBJ2-2; CDR3 protein: ASSLRQPWNTGELF
V gene: TRBV7-2; D gene: -; J gene: TRBJ2-7; CDR3 protein: ASSLTGARLDYEQY
V gene: TRBV29-1; D gene: TRBD1; J gene: TRBJ2-1; CDR3 protein: SATGQGVYEQF
V gene: TRBV5-1; D gene: -; J gene: TRBJ1-2; CDR3 protein: ASRASQTMANYGYT
V gene: TRBV6-5; D gene: TRBD1; J gene: TRBJ2-7; CDR3 protein: ASSPYRGRIVEQY
V gene: TRBV6-2/TRBV6-3; D gene: -; J gene: TRBJ1-4; CDR3 protein: ASSNSRVLGEKLF
V gene: TRBV5-4; D gene: TRBD2; J gene: TRBJ2-5; CDR3 protein: ASSTPTSGETQY
V gene: TRBV6-2/TRBV6-3; D gene: -; J gene: TRBJ2-5; CDR3 protein: ASSLSLNRETQY
V gene: TRBV7-9; D gene: -; J gene: TRBJ2-1; CDR3 protein: ASSLKGFRGGSYNEQF
V gene: TRBV6-5; D gene: TRBD2; J gene: TRBJ2-2; CDR3 protein: ASSPGGNTGELF
V gene: TRBV19; D gene: -; J gene: TRBJ2-3; CDR3 protein: ASSIDPGTDTQY
V gene: TRBV13; D gene: TRBD2; J gene: TRBJ2-7; CDR3 protein: ASSLEASGEYEQY